Following are 10 T cell receptor beta chains from one sample sequenced in a study of CD8 T cells in Susac syndrome (dated by TCRdb to the late 2010s). The library relied on the immunoSEQ multiplex PCR assay. RNA was extracted with the RNeasy kit and roughly 0.5 to 1 ug was reverse transcribed using random hexamers. The public reads were reanalyzed by TCRdb: fastp trimming at Q25, MiXCR alignment, in-frame beta chains only. One record per CDR3 amino acid sequence lists the most common genes and DNA. This sample has about 300,000 distinct CDR3 sequences in its table, and approximately 89% of those were observed once. The leading ten clones occupy approximately 0.18% of the sample. The material sequenced was CD8+ T cells from PBMCs. The receptors come from a human donor with multiple sclerosis.

The J gene is TRBJ2-1, the V gene TRBV13, with TRBD2 matching 13 bases. With 7 bases clipped from V and 8 bases from J, the junction kept 11 bases outside the gene matches. This CDR3 is built from 16 residues. From germline, CDR1 is PRHDT and CDR2 FYEKMQ (reference sequence). The CDR3 DNA reads TGTGCCAGCATGACGACTAGCGGGAGGAGGAGGGATGAGCAGTTCTTC. It encodes CASMTTSGRRRDEQFF. Supplemented by reference TRBV13 and TRBJ2-1, the full variable domain reads AAGVIQSPRHLIKEKRETATLKCYPIPRHDTVYWYQQGPGQDPQFLISFYEKMQSDKGSIPDRFSAQQFSDYHSELNMSSLELGDSALYFCASMTTSGRRRDEQFFGPGTRLTVL.

The chain is built from TRBV7-2 and TRBJ1-2, with D possibly matching TRBD1 (5 bases). This CDR3 has 13 residues. Germline V lookup: CDR1 SGHTA, CDR2 FQGNSA. The CDR3: CASDRLWDYGYTF. The CDR3 DNA sequence: TGTGCAAGCGACAGACTATGGGACTATGGCTACACCTTC.

The chain uses TRBV27 and TRBJ2-1; 8 nucleotides agree with TRBD2. The germline V gene has CDR1 MNHEY and CDR2 SMNVEV (reference sequence). The trim removed 6 bases at V and 9 bases at J, leaving 4 bases unmatched. The CDR3 covers 12 residues. The CDR3 sequence is CASRSLAVEQFF. The CDR3 nucleotides are TGTGCCAGCAGATCACTAGCGGTTGAGCAGTTCTTC.

The CDR3 nucleotides are TGTGCCTGGAGTGTAGGGCAGGGAGATGGCTACACCTTC. As protein: CAWSVGQGDGYTF. This chain joins TRBV30 and TRBJ1-2; D is perhaps TRBD1 (5 bases). The CDR3 contains 13 residues. Trimming stripped 0 bases from V and 6 bases from J, with 11 bases between. Germline loops: CDR1 GTSNPN, CDR2 SVGIG (reference sequence).

In the case of this clonotype: The junction and the germline gene differ at one end; a read error may be behind it. The rearrangement links TRBV11-2 to TRBJ1-2; D is unresolved. Germline V gene sequence: CDR1 SGHAT, CDR2 FQNNGV. This CDR3 has 15 residues. The CDR3 DNA reads TGTGCCAGCAGCGCCCAAGGACGGCACCTCTATGACTACACCTTC. Its translation is CASSAQGRHLYDYTF.

J is TRBJ2-1 and V is TRBV6-2 or TRBV6-3, with D maybe TRBD1 (5 bases). CDR3 length: 14 residues. Germline loops: CDR1 MNHEY, CDR2 SVGEGT. V lost 1 base to trimming and J lost 8 bases, with 12 bases between them. The CDR3 spells CASSYWGSWDEQFF. The CDR3, as DNA: TGTGCCAGCAGTTACTGGGGCAGTTGGGATGAGCAGTTCTTC.

The chain links TRBV12-3 or TRBV12-4 to TRBJ2-7; possibly TRBD1 for D (6 bases). V was clipped by 6 bases and J by 2 bases, with 8 bases between them. This CDR3 contains 12 residues. The CDR3 bases are TGTGCCAGCAGAGGACAGACCTACGAGCAGTACTTC. Translated, it gives CASRGQTYEQYF.

The chain has TRBV14 and TRBJ2-7; D may be TRBD1 (8 bases). The CDR3 has 14 residues. Trimming pared 3 bases from V and 4 bases from J, leaving 13 bases between. From germline, CDR1 is SGHDN and CDR2 FVKESK. CDR3 nucleotide sequence: TGTGCCAGCAGCCAGACAGGGGAGGGATACGAGCAGTACTTC. Its protein product is CASSQTGEGYEQYF.

The genes are TRBV20-1 and TRBJ2-7; TRBD1 matches at 9 bases. Looked up from germline, CDR1 is DFQATT and CDR2 is SNEGSKA (reference sequence). After removal of 6 bases from V and 0 bases from J, the junction contained 9 bases not matched to a gene. This CDR3 has 15 residues. The CDR3 reads CSAGDREALSYEQYF. The CDR3 DNA reads TGCAGTGCCGGGGACAGGGAGGCCCTCTCCTACGAGCAGTACTTC.

This clonotype has only one observation. V is TRBV6-2 or TRBV6-3 and J is TRBJ2-1; 8 bases are shared with TRBD1. V trimming: 6 bases; J trimming: 1 base; junction bases outside the gene matches: 14. Germline CDR1 reads MNHEY; CDR2 reads SVGEGT. This CDR3 spans 18 amino acids. The CDR3 DNA is TGTGCCAGCAGCCCCTATTGGACAGGGATAAGGTCCTACAATGAGCAGTTCTTC. Translating gives CASSPYWTGIRSYNEQFF.